This passage covers 8 T cell receptor beta chains from one sample sequenced in a study of CD8 T cells in ankylosing spondylitis. MiXCR, run by TCRdb on the 5' RACE reads, gives a single entry per CDR3 protein. Counted here are 200,000 to 300,000 distinct CDR3 sequences, under 12% occurring once; the ten biggest clones make up less than 3%. The source material was blood, either unsorted or a sorted T cell fraction (not recorded which). The receptors come from a male donor with ankylosing spondylitis or in good health (not recorded which).

This clonotype has at least ten counts. This chain uses TRBV20-1 with TRBJ1-4; D is undetermined. CDR1 DFQATT and CDR2 SNEGSKA come from the germline V gene (reference sequence). V was trimmed by 5 bases and J by 0 bases, leaving 10 bases between them. The CDR3 spans 14 residues. This CDR3 is CSAYGDSTNEKLFF. The CDR3 DNA follows: TGCAGTGCTTATGGAGATTCAACTAATGAAAAACTGTTTTTT.

The DNA for the CDR3 is TGTGCCAGCAGCTTAGAATCCGGCGGGCTGAACACTGAAGCTTTCTTT. Residues: CASSLESGGLNTEAFF. The chain uses TRBV7-2 and TRBJ1-1, with D unresolved. Trimming removed 1 base from V and 0 bases from J, with 12 bases in between. Germline V gene sequence: CDR1 SGHTA, CDR2 FQGNSA. The CDR3 length is 16 residues.

This clonotype was recorded at least ten times. V and J are TRBV27 and TRBJ2-5; D is unclear. Per germline, CDR1 MNHEY and CDR2 SMNVEV (reference sequence). Trimming removed 2 bases from V and 0 bases from J, with 4 bases in between. The CDR3 totals 13 residues. CDR3 coding DNA: TGTGCCAGCAGTTTAACGTACCAAGAGACCCAGTACTTC. Its translation is CASSLTYQETQYF.

This clonotype has at least ten counts. The genes are TRBV5-1 and TRBJ2-1; 11 nucleotides line up with TRBD2. Germline assignment: CDR1 SGHRS and CDR2 YFSETQ. The CDR3 covers 15 residues. J gave up 9 bases and V 3 bases, and 8 bases lay outside the gene matches. CDR3 region: CASSSTTSGVSEQFF. The CDR3 nucleotides read TGCGCCAGCAGCTCTACGACTAGCGGGGTATCTGAGCAGTTCTTC.

This clonotype showed up just a few times. This rearrangement joins TRBV12-3 or TRBV12-4 to TRBJ2-1, with D tentatively TRBD2 (7 bases). The germline V and J ends were trimmed by 4 bases and 9 bases, with 22 bases remaining between them. The CDR3 covers 16 residues. This CDR3 reads CASSWFSGEGGTEQFF. The DNA of the CDR3 is TGTGCCAGCAGTTGGTTTAGCGGAGAGGGGGGGACTGAGCAGTTCTTC.

Turning to this clonotype: A read error is possible here, since a much larger clone lies one base away. This CDR3 is CVSSLVGAGGGREQYF. Written as DNA, the CDR3 is TGTGTCAGCAGTTTAGTCGGGGCGGGAGGCGGTCGTGAGCAGTACTTC. J is TRBJ2-7 and V is TRBV12-3 or TRBV12-4; 8 nucleotides agree with TRBD2. This CDR3 region has 16 residues.

This clonotype was observed many times. This chain links TRBV10-3 with TRBJ1-4; tentatively, D is TRBD1 (5 bases). CDR1 is ENHRY, CDR2 SYGVKD, per germline. V shed 0 bases and J shed 3 bases, with 11 bases lying between them. CDR3 length equals 16 residues. CDR3 DNA sequence: TGTGCCATCAGTGAGTCCCCCACAGGCCCTAATGAAAAACTGTTTTTT. It specifies CAISESPTGPNEKLFF.

The J gene is TRBJ1-2, the V gene TRBV30; D perhaps matches TRBD1 (6 bases). Germline lookup yields CDR1 GTSNPN and CDR2 SVGIG (reference sequence). Deletions cut 7 bases from V and 13 bases from J, with 16 bases between. The CDR3 length is 10 residues. The CDR3 loop is CALGDTARTF. The CDR3 DNA follows: TGTGCCTTGGGGGACACCGCCCGCACCTTC.